The next 21 T cell receptor beta chains were all read from a single sample in a study of cytomegalovirus exposure and HLA in healthy donors. The table came from immunoSEQ multiplex PCR; TCRdb's copy has only in-frame clones and leaves some out. Counted here are around 160,000 clones, approximately 84% occurring once; the ten biggest clones make up 10%. Material for sequencing was PBMCs. These receptors were obtained from a man between 25 and 39 years old in good health and CMV-seropositive.

This clone was counted once. V gene TRBV15 combines with J gene TRBJ2-5; 7 bases match TRBD2. V dropped 3 bases and J dropped 5; count of bases not matched to a gene: 6. The CDR3 length is 14 residues. Germline V lookup: CDR1 LNHNV, CDR2 YYDKDF (reference sequence). The CDR3 protein is CATSRGEGLETQYF. The CDR3 coding sequence is TGTGCCACCAGCAGGGGGGAGGGGTTGGAGACCCAGTACTTC.

This chain connects TRBV30 to TRBJ2-5; 10 bases agree with TRBD2. The CDR3 totals 15 residues. V lost 1 base to trimming and J lost 2 bases; unmatched junction nucleotides: 4. Germline V lookup: CDR1 GTSNPN, CDR2 SVGIG (reference sequence). The CDR3 reads CAWSGAGGIQETQYF. The CDR3 DNA is TGTGCCTGGAGTGGAGCGGGGGGGATTCAAGAGACCCAGTACTTC.

This clone was found a few times. The chain recombines TRBV7-2 with TRBJ1-2, with D possibly TRBD1 on 6 matching bases. The CDR3 sequence is 13 residues long. Deletions cut 0 bases from V and 4 bases from J, with 6 bases between. The germline V gene has CDR1 SGHTA and CDR2 FQGNSA. The CDR3 loop reads CASSLAGGYGYTF. In DNA form, the CDR3 reads TGTGCCAGCAGCTTAGCAGGGGGCTATGGCTACACCTTC.

The genes are TRBV9 and TRBJ2-2; maybe TRBD1 (8 bases). Trimming removed 4 bases from V and 4 bases from J, with 23 bases in between. The CDR3 extends over 18 amino acids. CDR1 is SGDLS, CDR2 YYNGEE, per germline. DNA for the CDR3: TGTGCCAGCAGCTCCGGACAGGGTCAAAGGGGGGGCACCGGGGAGCTGTTTTTT. Protein: CASSSGQGQRGGTGELFF.

The chain uses TRBV6-1 and TRBJ2-1, with TRBD1 matching over 7 bases. Trimming removed 1 base from V and 8 bases from J; junction bases left unmatched: 5. This CDR3 comprises 14 residues. Per germline, CDR1 MNHNS and CDR2 SASEGT. CDR3 protein: CASSEGQGADEQFF. The CDR3 DNA is TGTGCCAGCAGTGAAGGACAGGGTGCCGATGAGCAGTTCTTC.

This clone was seen at least ten times. This same CDR3 is encoded by further DNA sequences in the sample. The chain carries TRBV6-1 and TRBJ1-5; D perhaps matches TRBD1 (5 bases). The CDR3 spans 15 residues. Per germline, CDR1 MNHNS and CDR2 SASEGT. The V end lost 5 bases, the J end lost 4 bases, and 15 bases lay between the germline ends. The CDR3 region has the DNA TGTGCCAGCAGTTCACCCGGGGGGGTAAATCAGCCCCAGCATTTT. This translates into CASSSPGGVNQPQHF.

The chain uses TRBV7-9 and TRBJ1-1; D perhaps matches TRBD1 (6 bases). With 6 bases removed from V and 1 base from J, the gap between germline ends came to 9 bases. The CDR3 is made up of 13 amino acids. Looked up from germline, CDR1 is SEHNR and CDR2 is FQNEAQ (reference sequence). The CDR3 DNA sequence: TGTGCCAGCAGAGGGACACCGAACACTGAAGCTTTCTTT. Amino acids: CASRGTPNTEAFF. The entire variable domain, with the rest obtained from reference TRBV7-9 and TRBJ1-1, is as follows: DTGVSQNPRHKITKRGQNVTFRCDPISEHNRLYWYRQTLGQGPEFLTYFQNEAQLEKSRLLSDRFSAERPKGSFSTLEIQRTEQGDSAMYLCASRGTPNTEAFFGQGTRLTVV.

This sequence joins TRBV2 and TRBJ1-5, with 8 bases matching TRBD1. V trimming: 1 base; J trimming: 5 bases; junction bases outside the gene matches: 4. The germline V gene has CDR1 SNHLY and CDR2 FYNNEI. This CDR3 contains 15 residues. CDR3 bases: TGTGCCAGCAGTGAAGAGGGGGACAGGCATCAGCCCCAGCATTTT. Translation gives CASSEEGDRHQPQHF. The full variable domain, its missing parts supplied by reference TRBV2 and TRBJ1-5, is EPEVTQTPSHQVTQMGQEVILRCVPISNHLYFYWYRQILGQKVEFLVSFYNNEISEKSEIFDDQFSVERPDGSNFTLKIRSTKLEDSAMYFCASSEEGDRHQPQHFGDGTRLSIL.

This CDR3 is CASSLRFSGGRDFF. CDR3 nucleotides: TGTGCCAGCAGCTTACGTTTTAGCGGAGGGAGAGATTTCTTT. The rearrangement joins TRBV11-2 to TRBJ1-1; D is unresolved. The ends were cut back, 2 bases at V and 13 bases at J, with 20 bases in the middle. Germline values: CDR1 SGHAT, CDR2 FQNNGV. This CDR3 comprises 14 residues.

The V gene is TRBV9, the J gene TRBJ1-4, with TRBD1 identical over 7 bases. Germline CDR1 and CDR2: SGDLS and YYNGEE. The CDR3 is 15 residues long. J was trimmed by 5 bases and V by 0 bases; bases with no gene match: 4. The CDR3 region is CASSVAEQGNEKLFF. As DNA, the CDR3 is TGTGCCAGCAGCGTAGCTGAACAGGGGAATGAAAAACTGTTTTTT.

This clone was observed a single time. J is TRBJ2-2 and V is TRBV4-1, with 9 bases fitting TRBD1. Germline V gives CDR1 MGHRA, CDR2 YSYEKL. The junction had 2 bases not matched to a gene; V was cut back by 5 bases and J by 4 bases. The CDR3 totals 14 residues. Here the CDR3 DNA reads TGCGCCAGCAGCGGGGACAGGGCCACCGGGGAGCTGTTTTTT. Translated: CASSGDRATGELFF.

This chain uses TRBV6-6 with TRBJ2-7; 9 nucleotides match TRBD1. Germline V gives CDR1 MNHNY, CDR2 SVGAGI (reference sequence). This CDR3 comprises 15 residues. The V gene end was trimmed by 7 bases and the J gene end by 4 bases; junction bases not matched to a gene: 11. The CDR3 loop reads CASTQGGQGEYEQYF. Here the CDR3 DNA reads TGTGCCAGCACCCAAGGGGGACAGGGAGAATACGAGCAGTACTTC.

The chain couples TRBV6-5 to TRBJ2-6; 8 bases are a match to TRBD1. There are 16 residues in the CDR3. Germline V gene lookup returns CDR1 MNHEY and CDR2 SVGAGI. The V gene end was trimmed by 2 bases and the J gene end by 0 bases; junction bases not matched to a gene: 0. CDR3 amino acids: CASSYTGGSGANVLTF. CDR3 DNA: TGTGCCAGCAGTTACACAGGGGGCTCTGGGGCCAACGTCCTGACTTTC.

The chain is built from TRBV2 and TRBJ1-5; 8 bases align to TRBD1. The length of the CDR3 is 14 residues. The V gene's germline CDR1 is SNHLY and CDR2 FYNNEI. With V trimmed by 6 bases and J by 4 bases, 5 bases remained unmatched. The CDR3 DNA sequence: TGTGCCAGCAGCGGGGACAGGACAAATCAGCCCCAGCATTTT. Translating gives CASSGDRTNQPQHF.

The rearrangement links TRBV7-6 to TRBJ2-1; 9 positions agree with TRBD2. Trimming at V came to 5 bases and at J to 6 bases, leaving 11 bases not matched to a gene. The germline V gene encodes CDR1 SGHVS and CDR2 FNYEAQ. This CDR3 spans 16 amino acids. This CDR3 is CASSPDGGRAINEQFF. The DNA of the CDR3 is TGTGCCAGCAGCCCAGACGGCGGGAGGGCAATCAATGAGCAGTTCTTC.

The chain recombines TRBV5-4 with TRBJ1-4, with unresolved D. Germline V lookup: CDR1 SGHNT, CDR2 YYREEE (reference sequence). Between the trimmed V and J ends, which lost 4 bases and 7 bases, there was a span of 17 bases. This CDR3 is built from 15 residues. The CDR3 DNA sequence: TGTGCCAGCAGCAGCGACGGTATACTATCTGAAAAACTGTTTTTT. Translated, it gives CASSSDGILSEKLFF.

J is TRBJ1-5 and V is TRBV9, with 8 nucleotides matching TRBD1. The V gene's germline CDR1 is SGDLS and CDR2 YYNGEE. Unmatched junction bases numbered 5, after V lost 3 bases and J lost 6 bases. The CDR3 runs 14 residues. The CDR3: CASSATGVGQPQHF. The DNA for the CDR3 is TGTGCCAGCAGCGCGACAGGGGTTGGTCAGCCCCAGCATTTT.

This clone occurred many times. J is TRBJ2-7 and V is TRBV6-1, with 9 positions matching TRBD2. The CDR3 is made up of 15 amino acids. The junction had 3 bases not matched to a gene; V was cut back by 2 bases and J by 1 base. Germline V gene lookup returns CDR1 MNHNS and CDR2 SASEGT. The CDR3 DNA reads as TGTGCCAGCAGTGAACTAGCGGGGTCATCCTACGAGCAGTACTTC. It yields the protein CASSELAGSSYEQYF.

The chain carries TRBV6-5 and TRBJ1-4; TRBD1 might be the D (5 bases). The V and J ends lost 4 bases and 9 bases respectively, with 9 bases between them. The CDR3 has 12 residues. Per the germline V gene, CDR1 is MNHEY and CDR2 is SVGAGI. CDR3 loop: CASSWGGQKLFF. CDR3 bases: TGTGCCAGCAGTTGGGGGGGACAAAAACTGTTTTTT.

In this sample, this clone turned up a few times. The chain joins TRBV2 to TRBJ2-1; the match to TRBD1 covers 9 bases. With V trimmed by 5 bases and J by 3 bases, 5 bases remained unmatched. CDR1 and CDR2 (germline): SNHLY, FYNNEI. The CDR3 sequence is 15 residues long. The CDR3 reads CASSPDRGGYNEQFF. CDR3 nucleotides: TGTGCCAGCAGTCCGGACAGGGGAGGCTACAATGAGCAGTTCTTC.

Here the CDR3 DNA reads TGTGCCAGCAGCTTAATAGCCATGGAGACTAGCGGGAGTGGCGGCAATGAGCAGTTCTTC. Amino acids: CASSLIAMETSGSGGNEQFF. This rearrangement joins TRBV7-3 to TRBJ2-1; 12 bases match TRBD2. The CDR3 has 20 residues. Per the germline V gene, CDR1 is SGHTA and CDR2 is FQGTGA. J was trimmed by 6 bases and V by 1 base; bases with no gene match: 16.